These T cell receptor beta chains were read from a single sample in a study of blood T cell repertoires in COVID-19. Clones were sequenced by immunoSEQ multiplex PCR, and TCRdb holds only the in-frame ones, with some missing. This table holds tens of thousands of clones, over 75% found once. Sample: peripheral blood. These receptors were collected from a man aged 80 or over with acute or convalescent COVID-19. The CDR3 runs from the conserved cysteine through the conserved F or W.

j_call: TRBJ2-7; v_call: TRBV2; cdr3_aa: CASSEGGFSYEQYF
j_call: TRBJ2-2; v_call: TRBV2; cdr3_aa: CASGAGYVGELFF
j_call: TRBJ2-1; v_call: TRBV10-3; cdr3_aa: CAISERGPTYNEQFF
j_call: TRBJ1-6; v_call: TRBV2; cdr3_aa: CASSEGEVNNSPLHF
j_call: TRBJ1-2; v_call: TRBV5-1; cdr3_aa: CASSPVHQGGYGYTF
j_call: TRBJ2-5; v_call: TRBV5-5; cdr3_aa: CASSLRPRALYQETQYF
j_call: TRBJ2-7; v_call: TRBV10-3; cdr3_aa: CAISEGGLVGYEQYF
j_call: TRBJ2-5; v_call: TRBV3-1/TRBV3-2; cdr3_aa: CASSQVAGGSETQYF
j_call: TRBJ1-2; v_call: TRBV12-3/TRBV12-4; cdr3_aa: CASSFGSNYGYTF
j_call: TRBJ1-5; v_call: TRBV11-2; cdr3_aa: CASSLGAGGQPQHF
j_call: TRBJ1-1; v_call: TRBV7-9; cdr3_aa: CASSLAGTGKGTEAFF
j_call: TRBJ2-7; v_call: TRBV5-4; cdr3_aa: CASSLEAGGRYEQYF
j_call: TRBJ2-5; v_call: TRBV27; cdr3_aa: CASSLDRGRETQYF
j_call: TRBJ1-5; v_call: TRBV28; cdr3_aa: CASKRDRGSNQPQHF
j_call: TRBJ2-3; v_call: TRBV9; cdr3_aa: CASSVGLAGWDTQYF
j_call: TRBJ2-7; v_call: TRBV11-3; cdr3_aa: CASSLAYRGRTYEQYF
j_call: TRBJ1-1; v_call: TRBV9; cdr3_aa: CASSVGRGTEAFF
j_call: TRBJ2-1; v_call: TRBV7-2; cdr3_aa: CASNDWTSLSYNEQFF
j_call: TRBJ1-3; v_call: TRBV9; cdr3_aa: CASSSSGPAGNTIYF
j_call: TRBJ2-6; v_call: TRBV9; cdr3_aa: CASSPQGLSARSGANVLTF
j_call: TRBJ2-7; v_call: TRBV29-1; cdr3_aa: CSVEAGQGFQYF
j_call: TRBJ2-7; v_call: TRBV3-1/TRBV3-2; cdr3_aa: CASSLRGISYEQYF
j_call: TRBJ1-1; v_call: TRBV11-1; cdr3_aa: CASSLGGALPEAFF
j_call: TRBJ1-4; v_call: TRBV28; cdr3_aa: CASSPQGSNEKLFF
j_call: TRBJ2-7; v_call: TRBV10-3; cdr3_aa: CAISRSNYEQYF
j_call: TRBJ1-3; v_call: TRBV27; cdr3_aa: CASSLLGTGKGNTIYF
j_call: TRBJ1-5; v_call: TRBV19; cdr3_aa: CASRDRAVEPQHF
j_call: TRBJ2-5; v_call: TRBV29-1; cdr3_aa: CSVEGTGGVGTQYF
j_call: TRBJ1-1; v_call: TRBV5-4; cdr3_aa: CASSLVGPGFEAFF
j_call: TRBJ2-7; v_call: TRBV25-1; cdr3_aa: CASSDKYTIAPEQYF
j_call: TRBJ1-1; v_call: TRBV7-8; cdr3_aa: CASRGQGRAEAFF
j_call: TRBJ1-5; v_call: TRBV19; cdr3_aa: CASSTLQGNQPQHF
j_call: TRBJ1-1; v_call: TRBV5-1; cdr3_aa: CASSLLGANTEAFF